The 26 T cell receptor beta chains below were found in one sample sequenced in a study of CD8+CD57+ T cells in acquired aplastic anemia. Genomic DNA, the template, was used for profiling of the TCR beta VDJ and CDR3. One entry per CDR3 protein results from TCRdb running MiXCR on the reads. Of 150,000 to 200,000 distinct CDR3 sequences listed, around 45% were seen once; the top ten hold 1.1%. Sequenced: sorted CD4+, CD8+, or CD8+CD57+ T cells (not recorded which) from PBMCs. These receptor sequences come from a human donor in good health.

This clonotype was observed a handful of times. V and J are TRBV29-1 and TRBJ1-1, with 7 bases that match TRBD1. This CDR3 region has 13 residues. With 1 base clipped from V and 4 bases from J, the junction kept 3 bases outside the gene matches. Germline CDR1 is SQVTM and CDR2 is ANQGSEA. For the CDR3, the DNA is TGCAGCGTTGAAGCGGCAGGGGGCACTGAAGCTTTCTTT. It specifies CSVEAAGGTEAFF.

The chain recombines TRBV24-1 with TRBJ1-1; 7 positions match TRBD1. Germline V CDR1 and CDR2: KGHDR, SFDVKD. The CDR3 runs to 14 residues. Trimming at V came to 7 bases and at J to 4 bases, leaving 8 bases not matched to a gene. CDR3 bases: TGTGCCACCAGGACGACAGGGCCGAGCACTGAAGCTTTCTTT. Its protein is CATRTTGPSTEAFF.

This clonotype occurred many times. The CDR3 region is CASSLESRAGELFF. The CDR3 region has the DNA TGCGCCAGCAGCTTGGAATCCCGGGCCGGGGAGCTGTTTTTT. The chain links TRBV5-1 to TRBJ2-2, with D unresolved. The germline V gene has CDR1 SGHRS and CDR2 YFSETQ. V lost 0 bases, J lost 6 bases, and 9 bases lay in between. The CDR3 spans 14 residues.

The CDR3 DNA sequence: TGTGCCAGTAGTGTGGGACAGACCTTCAATGAGCAGTTCTTC. It codes for CASSVGQTFNEQFF. This chain connects TRBV19 to TRBJ2-1; 7 bases fit TRBD1. Germline V gene data show CDR1 as LNHDA and CDR2 as SQIVND (reference sequence). V gave up 5 bases and J gave up 6 bases; unmatched junction bases: 7. CDR3 length equals 14 residues.

The genes are TRBV14 and TRBJ1-6, with TRBD1 as a possible D gene (5 bases). Germline V gene lookup returns CDR1 SGHDN and CDR2 FVKESK. The CDR3 covers 17 residues. The V end lost 6 bases, the J end lost 8 bases, and 23 bases lay between the germline ends. CDR3 in DNA: TGTGCCAGCAGTTTCCGACGTGGGGGGGGATTGGATTCACCCCTCCACTTT. Protein sequence: CASSFRRGGGLDSPLHF. Filled out from reference TRBV14 and TRBJ1-6, the complete variable domain reads EAGVTQFPSHSVIEKGQTVTLRCDPISGHDNLYWYRRVMGKEIKFLLHFVKESKQDESGMPNNRFLAERTGGTYSTLKVQPAELEDSGVYFCASSFRRGGGLDSPLHFGNGTRLTVT.

This clonotype showed up just a few times. The chain combines TRBV6-1 with TRBJ2-3, with TRBD2 matching over 11 bases. Trimming cost V 5 bases and J 3 bases; bases outside gene matches: 10. The germline gives CDR1 MNHNS, CDR2 SASEGT. The CDR3 loop spans 17 amino acids. Here the CDR3 DNA reads TGTGCCAGCAGTCGCCTGTTTAGCGGGGGGGGGACAGATACGCAGTATTTT. It translates to CASSRLFSGGGTDTQYF.

This clonotype was seen a few times. The chain employs TRBV5-1 and TRBJ1-2, with 9 bases matching TRBD1. This CDR3 has 16 amino acids. V dropped 0 bases and J dropped 5; count of bases not matched to a gene: 8. The germline V gene has CDR1 SGHRS and CDR2 YFSETQ. DNA of the CDR3: TGCGCCAGCAGCTTGGAACCGGGACAGGGCCTTTATGGCTACACCTTC. Translation gives CASSLEPGQGLYGYTF.

This clonotype was observed at least ten times. The rearrangement joins TRBV7-8 to TRBJ2-4; D possibly corresponds to TRBD2 (5 bases). From germline, CDR1 is SGHVS and CDR2 FQNEAQ. CDR3 length: 15 amino acids. V shed 1 base and J shed 3 bases, with 10 bases lying between them. The CDR3 coding sequence is TGTGCCAGCAGCTTAGAGAGGGTGGGCAAAAACATTCAGTACTTC. This translates into CASSLERVGKNIQYF.

This clonotype was counted once. The chain is built from TRBV15 and TRBJ1-4; D may be TRBD1 (6 bases). CDR3 length equals 12 residues. Deletions cut 5 bases from V and 17 bases from J, with 18 bases between. Germline loops: CDR1 LNHNV, CDR2 YYDKDF (reference sequence). CDR3 DNA: TGTGCCACCAGCCTGGGCCGGGGGCCTTTATTTTTT. It translates to CATSLGRGPLFF.

This clonotype was recorded once. The chain carries TRBV2 and TRBJ2-7; 9 positions agree with TRBD1. CDR3 size: 15 residues. The ends lost 9 bases at V and 4 bases at J; junction bases unmatched: 13. The germline V gene encodes CDR1 SNHLY and CDR2 FYNNEI. The CDR3 DNA is TGTGCCAGAAGTTCTCGCCGGACAGGGGAATACGAGCAGTACTTC. Encoded protein: CARSSRRTGEYEQYF.

Note on this clonotype: The junction and the germline gene differ at one end; a read error may be behind it. The rearrangement uses TRBV20-1 and TRBJ2-3; 7 bases fit TRBD2. The CDR3 contains 15 residues. Germline CDR1 DFQATT, CDR2 SNEGSKA (reference sequence). The CDR3 DNA follows: TGCAGTGCTAGCGCGCTAGCGGCTAGCACAGGTACGCAGTATTTT. It encodes CSASALAASTGTQYF.

This clonotype was recorded once. A much larger clone lies one base from this, so it may be a read error. This chain links TRBV20-1 with TRBJ2-1, with a tentative D call TRBD1 (6 bases). CDR3 length equals 15 residues. Germline CDR1 reads DFQATT; CDR2 reads SNEGSKA (reference sequence). The V gene lost 5 bases and the J gene lost 0 bases, with 14 bases spanning the gap. In nucleotides, the CDR3 is TGCAGTGCTGGCCCCCTACAGGGCTCCTACAATGAGCAGTTCTTC. Translating it yields CSAGPLQGSYNEQFF.

There are many counts of this clonotype. The chain has TRBV10-2 and TRBJ2-1, with D possibly TRBD2 on 6 matching bases. Per germline, CDR1 WSHSY and CDR2 SAAADI. The CDR3 length is 11 residues. Trimming shortened V by 7 bases and J by 7 bases, and 8 bases separated the two germline ends. The CDR3 region is CASMAGNEQFF. In DNA form, the CDR3 reads TGCGCCAGCATGGCGGGGAATGAGCAGTTCTTC.

This rearrangement joins TRBV19 to TRBJ1-5; the D gene is possibly TRBD1 (6 bases). This CDR3 comprises 14 residues. CDR1 LNHDA and CDR2 SQIVND come from the germline V gene (reference sequence). With 5 bases removed from V and 7 bases from J, the gap between germline ends came to 15 bases. As DNA, the CDR3 is TGTGCCAGTAGTGATACAGGGCAAGGGCAGCCCCAGCATTTT. This translates into CASSDTGQGQPQHF.

This clonotype was detected ten times or more. This rearrangement joins TRBV7-2 to TRBJ1-5; TRBD1 matches at 9 bases. Germline CDR1 is SGHTA and CDR2 is FQGNSA. CDR3 length: 18 amino acids. Trimming removed 5 bases from V and 0 bases from J; junction bases left unmatched: 11. CDR3 nucleotides: TGTGCCAGCAGCCTGACAGGGGGTAGGGGTAATAGCAATCAGCCCCAGCATTTT. Its protein is CASSLTGGRGNSNQPQHF.

This clonotype was counted many times. V and J are TRBV5-1 and TRBJ2-3, with 14 bases lining up with TRBD2. V lost 3 bases to trimming and J lost 1 base; unmatched junction nucleotides: 1. This CDR3 is built from 16 residues. CDR1 SGHRS and CDR2 YFSETQ come from the germline V gene. The CDR3 DNA is TGCGCCAGCAGCTGGGGACTAGCGGGGGGCACAGATACGCAGTATTTT. Its protein is CASSWGLAGGTDTQYF.

This clonotype was found many times. The CDR3 reads CASSGRDRETSPLHF. The DNA for the CDR3 is TGTGCCAGCAGTGGGAGGGACAGGGAAACTTCACCCCTCCACTTT. This chain connects TRBV2 to TRBJ1-6, with 9 bases aligning to TRBD1. CDR1 is SNHLY and CDR2 is FYNNEI in the germline V gene. The junction had 7 bases not matched to a gene; V was cut back by 4 bases and J by 9 bases. This CDR3 contains 15 residues.

This clonotype was seen ten or more times. This chain links TRBV25-1 with TRBJ2-7; tentatively, D is TRBD1 or TRBD2 (5 bases each). Germline-derived CDR1 and CDR2 are MGHDK and SYGVNS. This CDR3 contains 14 residues. The V and J ends lost 6 bases and 3 bases respectively, with 15 bases between them. The CDR3 reads CASSEGGGSYEQYF. The CDR3 coding sequence is TGTGCCAGCAGCGAGGGTGGGGGTAGCTACGAGCAGTACTTC.

The rearrangement links TRBV12-3 or TRBV12-4 to TRBJ2-7, with D possibly matching TRBD1 (5 bases). CDR3 length: 14 amino acids. Trimming took off 2 bases at V and 6 bases at J, with 14 bases between the two ends. The CDR3 spells CASSLNLQVGEQYF. The CDR3, as DNA: TGTGCCAGCAGTTTAAACCTACAGGTGGGCGAGCAGTACTTC.

This rearrangement joins TRBV24-1 to TRBJ1-2; D not certain. Between the trimmed V and J ends, which lost 0 bases and 6 bases, there was a span of 10 bases. This CDR3 has 14 amino acids. CDR1 and CDR2 from the germline V gene are KGHDR and SFDVKD. Written as DNA, the CDR3 is TGTGCCACCAGTGATTTGAAGGGCTGGGATGGCTACACCTTC. Translated, it gives CATSDLKGWDGYTF.

The chain has TRBV20-1 and TRBJ2-7, with D hard to call. This CDR3 comprises 12 residues. Germline CDR1 is DFQATT and CDR2 is SNEGSKA (reference sequence). The V end lost 3 bases, the J end lost 0 bases, and 6 bases lay between the germline ends. CDR3 DNA: TGCAGTGCTAGTCGCCACTCCTACGAGCAGTACTTC. Translating it yields CSASRHSYEQYF.

The rearrangement links TRBV10-3 to TRBJ1-3; no reliable D call. V lost 0 bases to trimming and J lost 2 bases, with 11 bases between them. The germline CDR1 and CDR2 sequences are ENHRY and SYGVKD. This CDR3 contains 16 residues. The CDR3 loop reads CAISESVGGTGNTIYF. In nucleotides, the CDR3 is TGTGCCATCAGTGAGTCCGTGGGAGGGACTGGAAACACCATATATTTT.

J is TRBJ2-2 and V is TRBV9, with D maybe TRBD2 (7 bases). Trimming stripped 1 base from V and 7 bases from J, with 14 bases between. This CDR3 contains 15 residues. Germline CDR1 reads SGDLS; CDR2 reads YYNGEE. The CDR3 DNA follows: TGTGCCAGCAGCGTAAGAGGGGGGGCCATCGGGGAGCTGTTTTTT. Protein: CASSVRGGAIGELFF.

This clonotype came up many times. The chain recombines TRBV7-2 with TRBJ2-1, with D uncertain. The CDR3 spans 13 residues. Trimming cost V 5 bases and J 8 bases, with 13 bases left between them. Germline values: CDR1 SGHTA, CDR2 FQGNSA. CDR3 DNA: TGTGCCAGCAGCGCTGCCGCACATGATGAGCAGTTCTTC. Translation: CASSAAAHDEQFF.

This clonotype was recorded at least ten times. The J gene is TRBJ1-3, the V gene TRBV11-2, with 8 bases fitting TRBD1. Trimming removed 5 bases from V and 4 bases from J; junction bases left unmatched: 13. The CDR3 has 17 amino acids. Germline CDR1 is SGHAT and CDR2 is FQNNGV. CDR3 DNA: TGTGCCAGCAGCCGCCGCCGTCAGGGGGCTGGGGGAAACACCATATATTTT. Translating it yields CASSRRRQGAGGNTIYF. Supplemented by reference TRBV11-2 and TRBJ1-3, the full variable domain reads EAGVAQSPRYKIIEKRQSVAFWCNPISGHATLYWYQQILGQGPKLLIQFQNNGVVDDSQLPKDRFSAERLKGVDSTLKIQPAKLEDSAVYLCASSRRRQGAGGNTIYFGEGSWLTVV.

This rearrangement joins TRBV3-1 to TRBJ1-5, with no clear D. Germline V CDR1 and CDR2: LGHDT, YNNKEL (reference sequence). The CDR3 has 16 amino acids. Between the trimmed V and J ends, which lost 1 base and 0 bases, there was a span of 10 bases. In DNA, the CDR3 is TGTGCCAGCAGCCAAGGGGCCATTAATAGCAATCAGCCCCAGCATTTT. It specifies CASSQGAINSNQPQHF.